The 17 T cell receptor beta chains below all came from one sample that was sequenced in a study of T cell responses to AZD1222 COVID-19 vaccine (dated by TCRdb to the early 2020s). Receptors were amplified or captured by the immunoSEQ multiplex PCR assay. The table was pulled from immuneACCESS by TCRdb, which kept in-frame rearrangements only. Such tables lose some clones; where checked, under half of the loss comes from unresolved V genes, and the rest has no known cause. For this sample there are around 88,000 clones; approximately 85% appear just once. 5.8% of the sample is taken by the ten largest. The sample's time point label is to be understood as: baseline before first vaccination. Material: peripheral blood, obtained on day 0 of AZD1222 vaccination. These receptors were collected from an adult in good health.

The rearrangement joins TRBV3-1 (or the pseudogene TRBV3-2) to TRBJ1-1, with TRBD1 identical over 11 bases. The CDR3 totals 13 residues. Trimming took 4 bases from V and 8 from J; bases not matched to a gene: 3. Germline V gives CDR1 LGHDT, CDR2 YNNKEL (reference sequence). CDR3 in DNA: TGTGCCAGCAGCCCGGACAGGGGGCTAGAAGCTTTCTTT. It encodes CASSPDRGLEAFF.

The rearrangement links TRBV2 to TRBJ1-6, with D maybe TRBD1 (6 bases). The CDR3 runs to 14 residues. Trimming stripped 8 bases from V and 6 bases from J, with 14 bases between. The germline gives CDR1 SNHLY, CDR2 FYNNEI. CDR3 amino acids: CASGLGQFNSPLHF. The CDR3 bases are TGTGCCAGCGGCCTAGGACAGTTTAATTCACCCCTCCACTTT.

The chain couples TRBV28 to TRBJ1-5; D is possibly TRBD1 (5 bases). Germline CDR1 MDHEN, CDR2 SYDVKM. The CDR3 sequence is 10 residues long. CDR3: CATGYQPQHF. The CDR3 bases are TGTGCTACAGGATATCAGCCCCAGCATTTT.

The rearrangement joins TRBV6-1 to TRBJ1-5; perhaps TRBD1 as D (6 bases). The germline CDR1 and CDR2 sequences are MNHNS and SASEGT. With 2 bases removed from V and 6 bases from J, the gap between germline ends came to 20 bases. The CDR3 runs to 17 residues. CDR3 region: CASSEYGRGGGSQPQHF. DNA of the CDR3: TGTGCCAGCAGTGAATACGGCAGGGGAGGGGGAAGTCAGCCCCAGCATTTT.

A few counts support this clone. The chain has TRBV28 and TRBJ1-2, with TRBD1 matching 7 bases. CDR3 length: 16 amino acids. V shed 0 bases and J 5 bases; nucleotides not matched to a gene: 9. Germline lookup yields CDR1 MDHEN and CDR2 SYDVKM. The CDR3 coding sequence is TGTGCCAGCAGTTTATGGGGCTCAGGGGGTTCTTATGGCTACACCTTC. Amino acids: CASSLWGSGGSYGYTF.

The rearrangement links TRBV27 to TRBJ1-1; 8 nucleotides match TRBD1. V was pared by 6 bases and J by 7 bases, with 7 bases of the junction left unmatched. Per the germline V gene, CDR1 is MNHEY and CDR2 is SMNVEV (reference sequence). The CDR3 sequence is 13 residues long. The CDR3 DNA reads as TGTGCCAGCAGCTTCAACAGGGGGGATGAAGCTTTCTTT. It yields the protein CASSFNRGDEAFF.

J is TRBJ2-1 and V is TRBV18, with 7 nucleotides matching TRBD1. The CDR3 runs to 14 residues. Germline V gene lookup returns CDR1 KGHSH and CDR2 LQKENI. Unmatched junction bases numbered 7, after V lost 3 bases and J lost 8 bases. CDR3 protein: CASSPRQGVDEQFF. In DNA form, the CDR3 reads TGTGCCAGCTCACCTAGACAGGGAGTCGATGAGCAGTTCTTC.

This chain links TRBV28 with TRBJ1-2; TRBD1 is a possible D gene (5 bases). V was cut by 6 bases and J by 4 bases, with 18 bases left in between. Germline CDR1 is MDHEN and CDR2 is SYDVKM. This CDR3 comprises 15 residues. The CDR3: CASSTRSRVGYGYTF. The CDR3 nucleotides are TGTGCCAGCAGCACTCGGTCCAGGGTAGGCTATGGCTACACCTTC.

CDR3 protein: CATSDPRDRGRSEKLFF. In nucleotides, the CDR3 is TGTGCCACCAGTGATCCCCGGGACAGGGGGCGGTCTGAAAAACTGTTTTTT. V usage is TRBV24-1 and J usage is TRBJ1-4; 12 positions match TRBD1. The CDR3 contains 17 residues. The J segment lost 7 bases and the V segment lost 3 bases, leaving 8 bases of the junction unmatched. CDR1 and CDR2 from the germline V gene are KGHDR and SFDVKD.

The CDR3 is CASSLLLPGGITEAFF. CDR3 nucleotides: TGTGCCAGCAGTTTATTGCTCCCTGGGGGTATAACTGAAGCTTTCTTT. V and J are TRBV27 and TRBJ1-1, with D perhaps TRBD1 (5 bases). Trimming stripped 1 base from V and 5 bases from J, with 17 bases between. CDR3 length equals 16 residues. Germline CDR1 MNHEY, CDR2 SMNVEV (reference sequence).

V usage is TRBV12-3 or TRBV12-4 and J usage is TRBJ2-1; a weak D match, TRBD2 (5 bases). V lost 5 bases and J 5 bases, leaving 10 bases between the germline ends. The CDR3 contains 13 residues. The DNA of the CDR3 is TGTGCCAGCAGTCTGACGAGGGACAATGAGCAGTTCTTC. This codes for CASSLTRDNEQFF.

This clone came up once. The CDR3 DNA is TGTGCCAGCAGCTTAAGGAGTGGCTATGGCTACACCTTC. The encoded protein is CASSLRSGYGYTF. This sequence joins TRBV5-6 and TRBJ1-2; no clear D gene. The CDR3 is 13 amino acids. Trimming removed 2 bases at V and 4 bases at J, with 9 bases between. Looked up from germline, CDR1 is SGHDT and CDR2 is YYEEEE.

This chain joins TRBV18 and TRBJ1-4; 7 positions match TRBD1. V lost 2 bases and J lost 7; bases outside the gene matches: 7. Germline CDR1 is KGHSH and CDR2 is LQKENI. This CDR3 has 15 residues. The CDR3 DNA is TGTGCCAGCTCACCAGGGGGACAGCGGGCTGAAAAACTGTTTTTT. Its translation: CASSPGGQRAEKLFF.

This clone was counted between two and nine times. V is TRBV6-4 and J is TRBJ2-2, with D unresolved. The CDR3 totals 12 residues. From germline, CDR1 is MRHNA and CDR2 SNTAGT. Trimming took 5 bases from V and 2 from J, leaving 3 bases between them. CDR3 nucleotide sequence: TGTGCCAGCAGTACAAACACCGGGGAGCTGTTTTTT. Protein sequence: CASSTNTGELFF.

J is TRBJ1-2 and V is TRBV9; a weak D match, TRBD1 (5 bases). Germline CDR1 and CDR2: SGDLS and YYNGEE. The CDR3 length is 14 residues. Trimming took 2 bases from V and 7 from J, leaving 15 bases between them. The CDR3 nucleotides read TGTGCCAGCAGCGTCGGCACCCCAGGGCCTGGCTACACCTTC. It yields the protein CASSVGTPGPGYTF. Filled out from reference TRBV9 and TRBJ1-2, the complete variable domain reads DSGVTQTPKHLITATGQRVTLRCSPRSGDLSVYWYQQSLDQGLQFLIQYYNGEERAKGNILERFSAQQFPDLHSELNLSSLELGDSALYFCASSVGTPGPGYTFGSGTRLTVV.

This clone was counted a few times. Mismatch with germline at one junction end may stem from a read error. The chain is built from TRBV30 and TRBJ1-6; D is possibly TRBD1 (5 bases). Germline CDR1 and CDR2: GTSNPN and SVGIG (reference sequence). The CDR3 has 15 residues. The CDR3 sequence: CAWTKGHRVNSPLHF. As DNA, the CDR3 is TGTGCCTGGACTAAAGGACACCGCGTTAATTCGCCCCTCCACTTT.

The chain uses TRBV6-2 or TRBV6-3 and TRBJ2-3; 11 bases match TRBD2. Germline V gene lookup returns CDR1 MNHEY and CDR2 SVGEGT. The CDR3 runs 18 residues. V dropped 2 bases and J dropped 4; count of bases not matched to a gene: 11. CDR3 loop: CASSYPLLLAGVPDTQYF. The DNA for the CDR3 is TGTGCCAGCAGTTACCCCCTCCTACTAGCGGGGGTCCCAGATACGCAGTATTTT.